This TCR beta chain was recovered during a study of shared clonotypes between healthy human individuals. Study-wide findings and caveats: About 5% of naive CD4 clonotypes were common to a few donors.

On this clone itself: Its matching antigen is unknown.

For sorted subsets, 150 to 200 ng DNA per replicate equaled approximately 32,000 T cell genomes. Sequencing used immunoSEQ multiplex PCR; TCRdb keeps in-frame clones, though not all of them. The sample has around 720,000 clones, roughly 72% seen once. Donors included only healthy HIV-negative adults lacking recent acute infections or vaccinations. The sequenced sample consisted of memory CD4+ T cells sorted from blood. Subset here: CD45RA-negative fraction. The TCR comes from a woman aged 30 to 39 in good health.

This CDR3 is CAGQYEQYF. CDR3 DNA sequence: TGCGCCGGCCAATACGAGCAGTACTTC. This chain connects TRBV4-1 to TRBJ2-7; unclear D gene. CDR1 MGHRA and CDR2 YSYEKL come from the germline V gene. Trimming cost V 11 bases and J 4 bases, with 6 bases left between them. CDR3 length equals 9 residues.